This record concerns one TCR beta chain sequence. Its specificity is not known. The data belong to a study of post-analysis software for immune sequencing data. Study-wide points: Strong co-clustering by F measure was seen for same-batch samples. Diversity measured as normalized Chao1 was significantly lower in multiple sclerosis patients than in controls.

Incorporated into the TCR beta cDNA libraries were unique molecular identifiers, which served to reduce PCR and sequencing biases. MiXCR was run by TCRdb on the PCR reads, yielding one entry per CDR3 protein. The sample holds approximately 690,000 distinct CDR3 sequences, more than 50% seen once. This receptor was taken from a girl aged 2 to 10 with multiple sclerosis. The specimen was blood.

DNA of the CDR3: TGTGCCAGCAGTTTCGGTCCGGGAGTCACAGATACGCAGTATTTT. Translated: CASSFGPGVTDTQYF. The chain uses TRBV12-3 or TRBV12-4 and TRBJ2-3; possible D gene TRBD2, 6 bases. This CDR3 has 15 residues. V lost 3 bases, J lost 2 bases, and 12 bases lay in between.